Below, 17 T cell receptor beta chains from the same sample are listed, as sequenced in a study of somatic mutations in cytotoxic T cells in rheumatoid arthritis. Assay used: immunoSEQ multiplex PCR; TCRdb lists only in-frame clones, some missing. This table has approximately 12,000 clones, roughly four fifths appearing once. The source material was CD8+ T cells sorted from blood. The receptors were gathered from a middle-aged woman in good health.

The rearrangement uses TRBV5-4 and TRBJ1-1, with 11 bases matching TRBD1. V lost 3 bases and J lost 6; bases outside the gene matches: 10. CDR1 is SGHNT, CDR2 YYREEE, per germline (reference sequence). The CDR3 sequence is 16 residues long. The CDR3, as DNA: TGTGCCAGCAGCTCAGGACAGGGGGCGAGGTACGCTGAAGCTTTCTTT. It translates to CASSSGQGARYAEAFF.

V and J are TRBV9 and TRBJ1-1; D is unresolved. V lost 0 bases and J 1 base, leaving 4 bases between the germline ends. The CDR3 runs 13 residues. Germline V CDR1 and CDR2: SGDLS, YYNGEE. The CDR3 loop reads CASSVGKNTEAFF. In DNA form, the CDR3 reads TGTGCCAGCAGCGTAGGGAAGAACACTGAAGCTTTCTTT.

In this sample, this clone turned up once. This sequence joins TRBV4-1 and TRBJ1-2; D perhaps matches TRBD1 (6 bases). The CDR3 totals 14 residues. V was trimmed by 0 bases and J by 8 bases, leaving 13 bases between them. In germline, CDR1 is MGHRA, CDR2 YSYEKL. CDR3 in amino acids: CASSQDPQGYGYTF. Here the CDR3 DNA reads TGCGCCAGCAGCCAAGATCCTCAGGGGTACGGCTACACCTTC.

The chain recombines TRBV5-4 with TRBJ2-5; 11 positions agree with TRBD2. V shed 4 bases, J shed 5 bases, and the junction held 7 bases outside the gene matches. CDR1 is SGHNT, CDR2 YYREEE, per germline (reference sequence). The CDR3 consists of 15 residues. The CDR3 bases are TGTGCCAGCAGCCGACAGACTAGCGGGACGGAGACCCAGTACTTC. Its translation: CASSRQTSGTETQYF.

This chain uses TRBV28 with TRBJ2-3; 8 bases agree with TRBD2. V trimming: 6 bases; J trimming: 2 bases; junction bases outside the gene matches: 13. CDR1 and CDR2 (germline): MDHEN, SYDVKM. CDR3 length: 17 amino acids. The CDR3 loop reads CASSLGRVAGYTDTQYF. The CDR3 nucleotides read TGTGCCAGCAGCCTGGGTAGGGTAGCGGGGTACACAGATACGCAGTATTTT.

In this sample, this clone turned up a few times. CDR3 nucleotide sequence: TGTGCCAGCAGTGGGACTAGCGGGAGCGAGCAGTACTTC. This sequence encodes CASSGTSGSEQYF. The J gene is TRBJ2-7, the V gene TRBV2; TRBD2 agrees at 13 bases. From germline, CDR1 is SNHLY and CDR2 FYNNEI. This CDR3 contains 13 residues. J gave up 6 bases and V 4 bases, and 0 bases lay outside the gene matches.

The chain is built from TRBV27 and TRBJ2-3; D uncertain. Trimming left V 7 bases short and J 3 bases short, with 14 bases between. From germline, CDR1 is MNHEY and CDR2 SMNVEV (reference sequence). This CDR3 region has 14 residues. The CDR3 sequence is CASTRVGLTDTQYF. In nucleotides, the CDR3 is TGTGCCAGCACTAGGGTCGGCCTTACAGATACGCAGTATTTT.

This clone was seen only a few times. The genes are TRBV19 and TRBJ1-2; TRBD1 might be the D (6 bases). V was trimmed by 6 bases and J by 2 bases, leaving 16 bases between them. CDR1 is LNHDA and CDR2 is SQIVND in the germline V gene (reference sequence). The CDR3 length is 15 residues. The chain's CDR3 is CASRTMDRGNYGYTF. The CDR3 nucleotides are TGTGCCAGTAGGACGATGGACAGAGGCAACTATGGCTACACCTTC.

The gene calls are TRBV28 and TRBJ2-2; a weak D match, TRBD2 (7 bases). V lost 2 bases and J 5 bases, leaving 15 bases between the germline ends. This CDR3 has 16 amino acids. From germline, CDR1 is MDHEN and CDR2 SYDVKM. CDR3 DNA: TGTGCCAGCAGTTTAGAATACAGGGAGGGGACCGGGGAGCTGTTTTTT. Translating it yields CASSLEYREGTGELFF.

The chain carries TRBV11-2 and TRBJ1-2; no clear D. This CDR3 is 15 amino acids long. Germline V gives CDR1 SGHAT, CDR2 FQNNGV. Trimming took 1 base from V and 0 from J, leaving 9 bases between them. The chain's CDR3 is CASSLVSLSNYGYTF. The CDR3 DNA is TGTGCCAGCAGCTTAGTAAGCCTTTCTAACTATGGCTACACCTTC. The variable domain in full, completed from reference TRBV11-2 and TRBJ1-2, reads EAGVAQSPRYKIIEKRQSVAFWCNPISGHATLYWYQQILGQGPKLLIQFQNNGVVDDSQLPKDRFSAERLKGVDSTLKIQPAKLEDSAVYLCASSLVSLSNYGYTFGSGTRLTVV.

Sample share makes this clone medium-sized (0.01 to 0.1%). The CDR3 reads CASSLNGQPRGTIYF. The CDR3 bases are TGCGCCAGCAGCTTAAACGGACAGCCTCGAGGCACCATATATTTT. The chain links TRBV5-1 to TRBJ1-3; D is possibly TRBD1 (6 bases). The CDR3 has 15 amino acids. Germline CDR1 reads SGHRS; CDR2 reads YFSETQ. V lost 2 bases and J 9 bases, leaving 18 bases between the germline ends.

This chain joins TRBV18 and TRBJ2-1; no firm D call. This CDR3 is 16 amino acids long. Trimming took off 3 bases at V and 3 bases at J, with 15 bases between the two ends. CDR1 and CDR2 (germline): KGHSH, LQKENI. The CDR3 DNA follows: TGTGCCAGCTCACCTTCCGCGACCCCTCGCTACAATGAGCAGTTCTTC. This gives the protein CASSPSATPRYNEQFF.

This rearrangement joins TRBV6-5 to TRBJ2-1; possibly TRBD1 or TRBD2 for D (5 bases each). V lost 2 bases and J lost 5, with 13 bases in between. The length of the CDR3 is 15 residues. Germline assignment: CDR1 MNHEY and CDR2 SVGAGI. CDR3 sequence reads: CASSYGQGENNEQFF. DNA for the CDR3: TGTGCCAGCAGTTACGGCCAGGGAGAGAACAATGAGCAGTTCTTC.

The chain carries TRBV27 and TRBJ1-5, with D unclear. V gave up 2 bases and J gave up 4 bases, with 6 bases separating them. Germline V gene data show CDR1 as MNHEY and CDR2 as SMNVEV (reference sequence). This CDR3 has 13 residues. The CDR3 region has the DNA TGTGCCAGCAGTTTACTTCAGAATCAGCCCCAGCATTTT. This translates into CASSLLQNQPQHF.

The DNA for the CDR3 is TGTGCCAGCAGCGCCCCAGCGGGAGGATACAATGAGCAGTTCTTC. Translated: CASSAPAGGYNEQFF. The chain links TRBV6-1 to TRBJ2-1; 9 bases are a match to TRBD2. This CDR3 has 15 residues. J was trimmed by 4 bases and V by 6 bases; bases with no gene match: 7. Germline V gives CDR1 MNHNS, CDR2 SASEGT.

This clone was observed once. The chain uses TRBV4-2 and TRBJ2-2; D possibly corresponds to TRBD2 (5 bases). This CDR3 has 14 amino acids. Germline V gene data show CDR1 as LGHNA and CDR2 as YNFKEQ. V lost 6 bases and J 6 bases, leaving 14 bases between the germline ends. For the CDR3, the DNA is TGTGCCAGCAGGTACTGGGAGAGTTCCGGGGAGCTGTTTTTT. Translation: CASRYWESSGELFF.

The chain links TRBV13 to TRBJ2-4; 8 nucleotides agree with TRBD1. Germline V lookup: CDR1 PRHDT, CDR2 FYEKMQ (reference sequence). This CDR3 has 15 residues. J lost 5 bases, V lost 0 bases, and 3 bases had no gene match. CDR3 in amino acids: CASSLGLGQENIQYF. CDR3 nucleotide sequence: TGTGCCAGCAGCTTAGGACTGGGACAGGAAAACATTCAGTACTTC. The full variable domain, completed using reference TRBV13 and TRBJ2-4, is AAGVIQSPRHLIKEKRETATLKCYPIPRHDTVYWYQQGPGQDPQFLISFYEKMQSDKGSIPDRFSAQQFSDYHSELNMSSLELGDSALYFCASSLGLGQENIQYFGAGTRLSVL.